The present T cell receptor beta chain was sequenced within a study of post-analysis software for immune sequencing data. The overall study: The disease courses spanned relapsing-remitting, secondary progressive and progressive-relapsing forms of multiple sclerosis.

Study-wide points: Roughly five TRBV segments appeared more often in patients than in controls, and TRBV5-6, TRBV5-1 and TRBV20-1 were among these.

This CDR3 has 13 residues. Germline-derived CDR1 and CDR2 are LNHDA and SQIVND (reference sequence). V gave up 9 bases and J gave up 0 bases; unmatched junction bases: 4. Presence of unique molecular identifiers characterized the TCR beta cDNA libraries. Starting from approximately 0.95 to 9.8 million T cells, the study yielded roughly 0.5 million cDNA molecules. TCRdb recomputed calls from the PCR reads with MiXCR, one row per CDR3 protein. The table shows 750,000 to 950,000 distinct CDR3 sequences, with roughly 50% occurring only once. Remarks on this clonotype: Its specificity is unknown.

This TCR came from a girl aged 5 to 17 with multiple sclerosis. Sequenced input: blood. The chain has TRBV19 and TRBJ1-1; the match to TRBD1 covers 7 bases. The CDR3 sequence: CASSTGVNTEAFF. The CDR3 DNA reads as TGTGCCAGCTCCACAGGGGTGAACACTGAAGCTTTCTTT. Filled out from reference TRBV19 and TRBJ1-1, the complete variable domain reads DGGITQSPKYLFRKEGQNVTLSCEQNLNHDAMYWYRQDPGQGLRLIYYSQIVNDFQKGDIAEGYSVSREKKESFPLTVTSAQKNPTAFYLCASSTGVNTEAFFGQGTRLTVV.